The entry below gives a single TCR beta chain sequence along with its context. The target antigen is unknown. Per the authors' pipeline: Productive clonotypes were detectable down to 2.59 x 10-5 frequency. Profiling relied on immunoSEQ multiplex PCR, and the TCRdb table lists in-frame clones only, not all of them. V and J calls and clone size are as listed in that table; D and trimming were resolved from the DNA. The table lists roughly 48,000 clones, 55% to 75% of them singletons. The V and J ends lost 8 bases and 0 bases respectively, with 5 bases between them. CDR3 length: 13 amino acids. CDR1 is MDHEN and CDR2 is SYDVKM in the germline V gene. The record originates from a study of STAT5B mutations in CD4+ large granular lymphocyte leukemia. Study results and caveats: Without HLA matching, higher CD4+ than CD8+ T-LGLL clonality could reflect small sample size. Main leukemic clonotypes were patient-specific, but 25% appeared at low frequency elsewhere. Without putative leukemic clones, patient CD4-sorted repertoires remained more clonal than healthy CD4+ repertoires.

Sample: CD4+ T cells from blood buffy coats. The rearrangement links TRBV28 to TRBJ1-6; D remains ambiguous. This clonotype originated in a human donor in good health. The CDR3 protein is CASSSSYNSPLHF. For the CDR3, the DNA is TGTGCCAGCTCGAGCTCCTATAATTCACCCCTCCACTTT.